This T cell receptor beta chain appears in the sequencing data of a study of T cells in tumors after PD-1 blockade. Germline lookup yields CDR1 SGDLS and CDR2 YYNGEE. CDR3 size: 18 residues. With V trimmed by 4 bases and J by 5 bases, 20 bases remained unmatched. Produced via immunoSEQ multiplex PCR; TCRdb's table is partial and in-frame only. This table holds tens of thousands of clones, roughly 76% found once. The chain has TRBV9 and TRBJ1-2; 7 bases agree with TRBD1. The sample here was PBMCs, taken after anti-PD-1 treatment. The clonotype was recovered from a human donor with basal cell carcinoma. DNA of the CDR3: TGTGCCAGCAGCCGCCAGGGGGGGCAAACGCCCCGCCATTATGGCTACACCTTC. The encoded protein is CASSRQGGQTPRHYGYTF.